The 17 T cell receptor beta chains below were found in one sample sequenced in a study of blood T cell repertoires in COVID-19. The protocol was immunoSEQ multiplex PCR, while the TCRdb copy is restricted to in-frame clones and leaves out a portion. Of roughly 100,000 clones in the sample, roughly 89% were seen once. Material: peripheral blood. The origin of the receptors is a human donor with COVID-19, enrolled during active disease. The donor label of this sample is uncertain.

V gene TRBV18 combines with J gene TRBJ2-5; the D gene is possibly TRBD2 (5 bases). The CDR3 runs 14 residues. V shed 3 bases and J shed 0 bases, with 8 bases lying between them. CDR1 is KGHSH, CDR2 LQKENI, per germline. DNA of the CDR3: TGTGCCAGCTCACCCTCGGGGTACCAAGAGACCCAGTACTTC. Translated: CASSPSGYQETQYF.

The DNA for the CDR3 is TGTGCCAGTAGTACTCCGGGACAGGGGGCGTGGCAAGAGACCCAGTACTTC. It encodes CASSTPGQGAWQETQYF. This sequence joins TRBV19 and TRBJ2-5; 12 bases fit TRBD1. This CDR3 is built from 17 residues. From germline, CDR1 is LNHDA and CDR2 SQIVND (reference sequence). The trim removed 4 bases at V and 2 bases at J, leaving 8 bases unmatched.

This chain connects TRBV5-4 to TRBJ1-1; 8 bases fit TRBD1. Trimming at V came to 4 bases and at J to 9 bases, leaving 8 bases not matched to a gene. In germline, CDR1 is SGHNT, CDR2 YYREEE (reference sequence). The CDR3 extends over 13 amino acids. The chain's CDR3 is CASSAPRTGKAFF. CDR3 sequence (DNA): TGTGCCAGCAGCGCCCCTAGGACAGGGAAAGCTTTCTTT.

This chain links TRBV27 with TRBJ2-3, with 8 positions matching TRBD1. After removal of 7 bases from V and 1 base from J, the junction contained 7 bases not matched to a gene. Germline V CDR1 and CDR2: MNHEY, SMNVEV (reference sequence). The CDR3 loop spans 15 amino acids. CDR3 DNA sequence: TGTGCCAGCACTCCGACAGGGGTCCGCACAGATACGCAGTATTTT. This gives the protein CASTPTGVRTDTQYF.

This sequence joins TRBV4-1 and TRBJ2-7, with D possibly TRBD2 on 7 matching bases. Germline CDR1 is MGHRA and CDR2 is YSYEKL. Trimming removed 4 bases from V and 6 bases from J, with 22 bases in between. The CDR3 has 16 residues. CDR3 in amino acids: CASSRSPGGANGEQYF. The CDR3, as DNA: TGCGCCAGCAGCCGTTCCCCTGGGGGGGCTAACGGCGAGCAGTACTTC.

The chain joins TRBV5-1 to TRBJ2-5, with TRBD1 matching over 10 bases. This CDR3 spans 16 amino acids. V was clipped by 4 bases and J by 3 bases; unmatched bases: 9. Germline assignment: CDR1 SGHRS and CDR2 YFSETQ. The CDR3 sequence is CASSQADRGSKETQYF. CDR3 sequence (DNA): TGCGCCAGCAGCCAGGCGGACAGGGGGTCGAAAGAGACCCAGTACTTC.

The rearrangement joins TRBV11-2 to TRBJ2-3; a possible D gene is TRBD2 (6 bases). Trimming removed 0 bases at V and 4 bases at J, with 14 bases between. Germline V gene lookup returns CDR1 SGHAT and CDR2 FQNNGV. This CDR3 has 16 amino acids. CDR3 bases: TGTGCCAGCAGCTTAGATTATGGGGGGACGGCAGATACGCAGTATTTT. Encoded protein: CASSLDYGGTADTQYF.

The chain couples TRBV7-9 to TRBJ1-4; D may be TRBD1 (6 bases). V gave up 0 bases and J gave up 8 bases, with 19 bases separating them. The germline CDR1 and CDR2 sequences are SEHNR and FQNEAQ (reference sequence). The CDR3 loop spans 17 amino acids. CDR3 in amino acids: CASSLARIGGATEKLFF. The DNA for the CDR3 is TGTGCCAGCAGCTTAGCGCGGATCGGGGGGGCGACGGAAAAACTGTTTTTT.

This chain connects TRBV30 to TRBJ2-7, with D tentatively TRBD2 (6 bases). Germline V gene data show CDR1 as GTSNPN and CDR2 as SVGIG (reference sequence). This CDR3 has 14 residues. Deletions cut 0 bases from V and 4 bases from J, with 13 bases between. This CDR3 reads CAWSVGGARYEQYF. In nucleotides, the CDR3 is TGTGCCTGGAGTGTAGGAGGGGCAAGGTACGAGCAGTACTTC.

V gene TRBV11-2 combines with J gene TRBJ2-7, with 10 nucleotides matching TRBD1. V was pared by 5 bases and J by 1 base, with 2 bases of the junction left unmatched. Germline-derived CDR1 and CDR2 are SGHAT and FQNNGV. CDR3 length: 14 residues. The CDR3 reads CASSRDRGSYEQYF. Here the CDR3 DNA reads TGTGCCAGCAGCCGGGACAGGGGATCCTACGAGCAGTACTTC. The entire variable domain, with the rest obtained from reference TRBV11-2 and TRBJ2-7, is as follows: EAGVAQSPRYKIIEKRQSVAFWCNPISGHATLYWYQQILGQGPKLLIQFQNNGVVDDSQLPKDRFSAERLKGVDSTLKIQPAKLEDSAVYLCASSRDRGSYEQYFGPGTRLTVT.

V usage is TRBV5-5 and J usage is TRBJ1-1, with D perhaps matching TRBD1 (6 bases). Between the trimmed V and J ends, which lost 3 bases and 1 base, there was a span of 10 bases. The germline CDR1 and CDR2 sequences are SGHKS and YYEKEE (reference sequence). The CDR3 has 14 amino acids. CDR3 in amino acids: CASSSPRGNTEAFF. In nucleotides, the CDR3 is TGTGCCAGCAGCTCCCCCAGGGGGAACACTGAAGCTTTCTTT.

This clone is a singleton in its sample. The rearrangement joins TRBV5-1 to TRBJ2-1; 7 positions match TRBD2. There are 15 residues in the CDR3. Germline V gene data show CDR1 as SGHRS and CDR2 as YFSETQ. V trimming: 5 bases; J trimming: 8 bases; junction bases outside the gene matches: 13. The CDR3 sequence is CASSSDALAGDEQFF. In DNA form, the CDR3 reads TGCGCCAGCAGTTCCGATGCACTGGCGGGAGATGAGCAGTTCTTC.

The genes are TRBV7-2 and TRBJ2-5; TRBD2 matches 7 bases. CDR1 and CDR2 from the germline V gene are SGHTA and FQGNSA. V lost 5 bases, J lost 1 base, and 10 bases stayed unmatched. The CDR3 has 16 residues. The CDR3 reads CASSPVASGVQETQYF. In DNA, the CDR3 is TGTGCCAGCAGCCCCGTGGCTAGCGGAGTCCAAGAGACCCAGTACTTC.

This chain uses TRBV12-3 or TRBV12-4 with TRBJ1-1, with D possibly matching TRBD1 (5 bases). Trimming removed 4 bases from V and 4 bases from J, with 10 bases in between. The CDR3 consists of 13 residues. Written as DNA, the CDR3 is TGTGCCAGCAGTTGGGCCAGGGTCACTGAAGCTTTCTTT. It encodes CASSWARVTEAFF.

V is TRBV7-3 and J is TRBJ2-1; 8 bases match TRBD2. V dropped 3 bases and J dropped 6; count of bases not matched to a gene: 4. Germline V gene sequence: CDR1 SGHTA, CDR2 FQGTGA. This CDR3 spans 14 amino acids. This chain's CDR3 is CASSFGGGPNEQFF. The CDR3 DNA reads as TGTGCCAGCAGCTTTGGCGGGGGGCCCAATGAGCAGTTCTTC.

Points on this clone: This same CDR3 is encoded by further DNA sequences in the sample. The genes are TRBV27 and TRBJ2-1; a weak D match, TRBD1 (5 bases). Trimming pared 2 bases from V and 1 base from J, leaving 6 bases between. The CDR3 covers 14 residues. From germline, CDR1 is MNHEY and CDR2 SMNVEV (reference sequence). This CDR3 reads CASSLQGSYNEQFF. CDR3 nucleotides: TGTGCCAGCAGTTTACAGGGTTCCTACAATGAGCAGTTCTTC.

V usage is TRBV11-2 and J usage is TRBJ2-3; TRBD2 matches 8 bases. Trimming at V came to 3 bases and at J to 2 bases, leaving 7 bases not matched to a gene. CDR3 length: 16 residues. CDR1 SGHAT and CDR2 FQNNGV come from the germline V gene. The CDR3 region has the DNA TGTGCCAGCAGCTTTTTCGGGGGGGCACACACAGATACGCAGTATTTT. Protein sequence: CASSFFGGAHTDTQYF.